One sample yielded the 25 T cell receptor beta chains listed below, sequenced in a study of T cells after posttransplantation cyclophosphamide. Clones were read by immunoSEQ multiplex PCR, and TCRdb kept only the in-frame ones, dropping some. The specimen has fewer than 40,000 clones, none found just once. Sequences were obtained from PBMCs. These receptors were obtained from a woman aged 25 to 39 in good health and a related stem cell transplant donor.

The V and J genes are TRBV18 and TRBJ1-5; TRBD1 might be the D (5 bases). The CDR3 length is 13 residues. V lost 3 bases to trimming and J lost 6 bases, with 9 bases between them. Germline loops: CDR1 KGHSH, CDR2 LQKENI. CDR3 coding DNA: TGTGCCAGCTCACCTCTGCAGGGTCAGCCCCAGCATTTT. This sequence encodes CASSPLQGQPQHF.

This clone has a count of ten or more. The chain has TRBV12-3 or TRBV12-4 and TRBJ1-1; tentative D call: TRBD1 (5 bases). V was cut by 1 base and J by 3 bases, with 9 bases left in between. The CDR3 extends over 14 amino acids. In DNA form, the CDR3 reads TGTGCCAGCAGTTTAGGGGGCGGAGACACTGAAGCTTTCTTT. Its translation: CASSLGGGDTEAFF.

Many counts were recorded for this clone. The CDR3 coding sequence is TGTGCCAGCAGTGAAGGTGGACAGGTCAATGAGCAGTTCTTC. This encodes CASSEGGQVNEQFF. The chain is built from TRBV6-1 and TRBJ2-1; 7 bases fit TRBD1. The V gene's germline CDR1 is MNHNS and CDR2 SASEGT. V shed 1 base, J shed 6 bases, and the junction held 3 bases outside the gene matches. The CDR3 runs 14 residues.

The CDR3 coding sequence is TGTGCCAGCAGTTTATTGACAGGGGGCAATCAGCCCCAGCATTTT. Residues: CASSLLTGGNQPQHF. This chain joins TRBV28 and TRBJ1-5, with 8 bases matching TRBD1. The CDR3 loop spans 15 amino acids. CDR1 is MDHEN, CDR2 SYDVKM, per germline. Trimming removed 1 base from V and 2 bases from J; junction bases left unmatched: 1.

This clone was recorded at least ten times. The V and J genes are TRBV6-5 and TRBJ1-1; no firm D call. Trimming took 6 bases from V and 1 from J, leaving 9 bases between them. This CDR3 contains 13 residues. Germline CDR1 reads MNHEY; CDR2 reads SVGAGI. For the CDR3, the DNA is TGTGCCAGCAGGTATACAGCGAACACTGAAGCTTTCTTT. Translated, it gives CASRYTANTEAFF.

This clone was seen many times. For the CDR3, the DNA is TGCGCCAGCAGCCCCGGGACAGGGGGCTACGAGCAGTACTTC. It encodes CASSPGTGGYEQYF. The chain has TRBV4-3 and TRBJ2-7, with 11 positions matching TRBD1. Germline trimming cut 4 bases from V and 3 bases from J; bases unmatched to any gene: 2. Germline lookup yields CDR1 LGHNA and CDR2 YSLEER. The CDR3 runs to 14 residues.

This clone was seen ten or more times. The chain links TRBV15 to TRBJ2-3, with 10 bases fitting TRBD2. V was pared by 2 bases and J by 2 bases, with 7 bases of the junction left unmatched. Germline V gives CDR1 LNHNV, CDR2 YYDKDF (reference sequence). The CDR3 covers 17 residues. The CDR3: CATSRKGLAIVTDTQYF. CDR3 DNA sequence: TGTGCCACCAGCAGAAAGGGACTAGCGATAGTCACAGATACGCAGTATTTT.

The chain recombines TRBV5-6 with TRBJ2-3; 7 bases are a match to TRBD2. Germline trimming cut 0 bases from V and 4 bases from J; bases unmatched to any gene: 8. This CDR3 region has 16 residues. Germline CDR1 and CDR2: SGHDT and YYEEEE. The CDR3 DNA is TGTGCCAGCAGCTTGGTTTCAGGCGGGGGACCAGATACGCAGTATTTT. It translates to CASSLVSGGGPDTQYF. Full variable domain (remainder filled in from reference TRBV5-6 and TRBJ2-3): DAGVTQSPTHLIKTRGQQVTLRCSPKSGHDTVSWYQQALGQGPQFIFQYYEEEERQRGNFPDRFSGHQFPNYSSELNVNALLLGDSALYLCASSLVSGGGPDTQYFGPGTRLTVL.

There are a few counts of this clone. This sequence joins TRBV29-1 and TRBJ2-7, with TRBD2 matching 12 bases. Trimming took 1 base from V and 1 from J; bases not matched to a gene: 2. From germline, CDR1 is SQVTM and CDR2 ANQGSEA. The CDR3 has 15 residues. CDR3 sequence (DNA): TGCAGCGTTGAAGGCACTAGCGGGGGGTCCTACGAGCAGTACTTC. It translates to CSVEGTSGGSYEQYF.

This clone was counted between two and nine times. The genes are TRBV12-3 or TRBV12-4 and TRBJ1-5, with TRBD1 identical over 7 bases. This CDR3 has 13 amino acids. V lost 6 bases and J lost 5; bases outside the gene matches: 4. The CDR3 protein is CASSTGAHQPQHF. Written as DNA, the CDR3 is TGTGCCAGCAGCACAGGGGCCCATCAGCCCCAGCATTTT.

There are many counts of this clone. This chain joins TRBV30 and TRBJ2-1, with D possibly being TRBD2 (6 bases). Looked up from germline, CDR1 is GTSNPN and CDR2 is SVGIG (reference sequence). This CDR3 contains 13 residues. Trimming removed 5 bases from V and 7 bases from J, with 15 bases in between. CDR3 nucleotide sequence: TGTGCCTGGGCGACGGGGGTTGGTAATGAGCAGTTCTTC. This translates into CAWATGVGNEQFF.

This clone has a count of ten or more. In DNA form, the CDR3 reads TGCGCCAGCAGCCAAGCCGGGGGAAGTAACTATGGCTACACCTTC. The encoded protein is CASSQAGGSNYGYTF. V usage is TRBV4-3 and J usage is TRBJ1-2; D is possibly TRBD1 (5 bases). The germline V gene has CDR1 LGHNA and CDR2 YSLEER. The CDR3 totals 15 residues. The V end lost 1 base, the J end lost 1 base, and 10 bases lay between the germline ends.

This clone was picked up many times. V is TRBV10-3 and J is TRBJ1-1, with D tentatively TRBD1 (6 bases). The CDR3 is 13 residues long. The V gene lost 7 bases and the J gene lost 1 base, with 10 bases spanning the gap. CDR1 and CDR2 (germline): ENHRY, SYGVKD. CDR3 residues: CAINRDKNTEAFF. DNA for the CDR3: TGTGCCATCAATCGGGACAAGAACACTGAAGCTTTCTTT.

The V and J genes are TRBV30 and TRBJ1-5; 8 bases align to TRBD1. Germline CDR1 and CDR2: GTSNPN and SVGIG (reference sequence). Unmatched junction bases numbered 13, after V lost 5 bases and J lost 7 bases. The CDR3 covers 15 residues. The CDR3 sequence is CAWDAGQGRGQPQHF. Here the CDR3 DNA reads TGTGCCTGGGACGCTGGACAGGGCAGAGGACAGCCCCAGCATTTT.

This clone came up a few times. The rearrangement uses TRBV25-1 and TRBJ2-1, with a possible D match to TRBD1 (5 bases). The CDR3 loop spans 15 amino acids. The V gene lost 1 base and the J gene lost 7 bases, with 14 bases spanning the gap. In germline, CDR1 is MGHDK, CDR2 SYGVNS. CDR3 in DNA: TGTGCCAGCAGTGAATTTGGCTATAGGGGTAATGAGCAGTTCTTC. Encoded protein: CASSEFGYRGNEQFF.

This clone was found many times. The chain employs TRBV4-2 and TRBJ2-7; 10 positions agree with TRBD2. The CDR3 consists of 17 residues. V lost 0 bases to trimming and J lost 4 bases; unmatched junction nucleotides: 9. Germline CDR1 and CDR2: LGHNA and YNFKEQ. CDR3 loop: CASSQDRTIAGGYEQYF. The CDR3 bases are TGTGCCAGCAGCCAAGATCGGACAATAGCGGGGGGATACGAGCAGTACTTC.

This clone has a count of ten or more. The rearrangement uses TRBV6-4 and TRBJ1-5; 7 bases align to TRBD1. With 5 bases clipped from V and 7 bases from J, the junction kept 14 bases outside the gene matches. From germline, CDR1 is MRHNA and CDR2 SNTAGT. CDR3 length: 16 residues. CDR3 protein: CASSPGHQGGGQPQHF. In nucleotides, the CDR3 is TGTGCCAGCAGTCCTGGTCATCAAGGGGGCGGACAGCCCCAGCATTTT.

This clone was found many times. The chain is built from TRBV5-1 and TRBJ1-2; 7 positions agree with TRBD1. This CDR3 comprises 16 residues. Germline lookup yields CDR1 SGHRS and CDR2 YFSETQ. The V gene end was trimmed by 0 bases and the J gene end by 0 bases; junction bases not matched to a gene: 5. CDR3 in amino acids: CASSLGQGLANYGYTF. The CDR3 DNA reads as TGCGCCAGCAGCTTGGGACAGGGCCTAGCTAACTATGGCTACACCTTC.

This clone was recorded many times. The V call is TRBV10-3, the J call TRBJ1-5; 7 bases are a match to TRBD1. The CDR3 is made up of 13 amino acids. CDR1 ENHRY and CDR2 SYGVKD come from the germline V gene. After removal of 10 bases from V and 7 bases from J, the junction contained 10 bases not matched to a gene. The CDR3 reads CANRDRAGQPQHF. The DNA for the CDR3 is TGTGCCAACCGAGACAGGGCGGGACAGCCCCAGCATTTT.

This clone was seen ten or more times. Here the CDR3 reads CASRAGTGNTGELFF. In DNA form, the CDR3 reads TGTGCCAGCAGGGCCGGGACAGGTAACACCGGGGAGCTGTTTTTT. This sequence joins TRBV2 and TRBJ2-2, with 8 bases lining up with TRBD1. The germline gives CDR1 SNHLY, CDR2 FYNNEI. V lost 6 bases and J lost 2; bases outside the gene matches: 5. The CDR3 has 15 amino acids.

This clone has a count of ten or more. The chain has TRBV11-2 and TRBJ1-4; possible D gene TRBD1, 6 bases. This CDR3 comprises 18 residues. Germline CDR1 and CDR2: SGHAT and FQNNGV. The V end was cut by 5 bases, the J end by 0 bases, with 19 bases between. The CDR3 sequence is CASSLTGGGRTTNEKLFF. As DNA, the CDR3 is TGTGCCAGCAGCCTAACGGGAGGGGGTAGGACAACTAATGAAAAACTGTTTTTT.

This clone showed up many times. This chain connects TRBV6-2 or TRBV6-3 to TRBJ1-1; 8 nucleotides align to TRBD1. V was clipped by 2 bases and J by 4 bases; unmatched bases: 6. Looked up from germline, CDR1 is MNHEY and CDR2 is SVGEGT. This CDR3 is 15 amino acids long. CDR3 DNA sequence: TGTGCCAGCAGTTACGGACAGGGCTTTCGCACTGAAGCTTTCTTT. Translation: CASSYGQGFRTEAFF.

This clone was seen ten or more times. The rearrangement uses TRBV5-1 and TRBJ1-1; tentative D call: TRBD1 (6 bases). Germline assignment: CDR1 SGHRS and CDR2 YFSETQ. The CDR3 is 15 amino acids. V was cut by 2 bases and J by 6 bases, with 17 bases left in between. Here the CDR3 reads CASSFSLQGYAEAFF. For the CDR3, the DNA is TGCGCCAGCAGCTTTTCACTACAGGGTTACGCTGAAGCTTTCTTT.

Ten or more counts support this clone. This chain joins TRBV6-2 or TRBV6-3 and TRBJ2-1; 7 bases are a match to TRBD2. Germline V gene lookup returns CDR1 MNHEY and CDR2 SVGEGT. CDR3 length: 15 amino acids. V dropped 7 bases and J dropped 2; count of bases not matched to a gene: 8. The CDR3 sequence is CASILRRGAYNEQFF. The CDR3 region has the DNA TGTGCCAGCATCCTTCGTCGGGGGGCCTACAATGAGCAGTTCTTC.

This clone has a count of ten or more. The CDR3 reads CATSRELPPRGEQFF. CDR3 nucleotide sequence: TGTGCCACCAGCAGAGAGTTACCCCCCAGGGGTGAGCAGTTCTTC. J is TRBJ2-1 and V is TRBV15; D possibly corresponds to TRBD1 (6 bases). The CDR3 contains 15 residues. V lost 0 bases to trimming and J lost 9 bases, with 15 bases between them. CDR1 and CDR2 from the germline V gene are LNHNV and YYDKDF (reference sequence). Using reference TRBV15 and TRBJ2-1 for the parts outside the CDR3, the full variable domain is DAMVIQNPRYQVTQFGKPVTLSCSQTLNHNVMYWYQQKSSQAPKLLFHYYDKDFNNEADTPDNFQSRRPNTSFCFLDIRSPGLGDTAMYLCATSRELPPRGEQFFGPGTRLTVL.